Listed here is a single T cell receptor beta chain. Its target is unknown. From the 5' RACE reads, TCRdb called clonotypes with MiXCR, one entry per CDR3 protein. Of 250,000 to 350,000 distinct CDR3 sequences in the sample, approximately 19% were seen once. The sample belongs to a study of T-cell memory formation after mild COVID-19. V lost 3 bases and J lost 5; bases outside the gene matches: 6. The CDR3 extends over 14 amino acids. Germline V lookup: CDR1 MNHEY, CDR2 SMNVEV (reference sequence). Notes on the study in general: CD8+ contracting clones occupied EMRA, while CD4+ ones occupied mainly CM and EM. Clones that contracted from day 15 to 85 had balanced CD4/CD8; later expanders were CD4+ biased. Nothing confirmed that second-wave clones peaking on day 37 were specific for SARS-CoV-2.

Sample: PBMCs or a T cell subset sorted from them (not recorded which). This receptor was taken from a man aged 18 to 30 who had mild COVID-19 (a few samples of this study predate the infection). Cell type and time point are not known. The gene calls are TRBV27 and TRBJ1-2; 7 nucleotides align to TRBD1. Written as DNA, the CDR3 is TGTGCCAGCAGTTTGACAGGGAGGCGGTATGGCTACACCTTC. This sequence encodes CASSLTGRRYGYTF.